Below, 32 T cell receptor beta chains from the same sample are listed, as sequenced in a study of blood T cell repertoires in COVID-19. TCRdb's copy holds only in-frame clones and misses some; the assay was immunoSEQ multiplex PCR. The table records about 250,000 clones, around 84% of them present only once. The sample was PBMCs or T cells enriched from blood (not recorded which). The receptors were sampled from a man aged 18-30 years who had recovered from COVID-19.

To note about this clone: Distinct nucleotide sequences in the sample also encode this CDR3. This chain connects TRBV7-2 to TRBJ2-3; the match to TRBD2 covers 7 bases. The germline gives CDR1 SGHTA, CDR2 FQGNSA. CDR3 length: 13 amino acids. Trimming cost V 3 bases and J 5 bases; bases outside gene matches: 2. CDR3 nucleotide sequence: TGTGCCAGCAGCTTGGGCGGGAGAGATACGCAGTATTTT. This codes for CASSLGGRDTQYF.

CDR3 nucleotide sequence: TGTGCCAGCAGCCAAGATCTGGCCCTGGGACTAGCGGGGGGCGATACGCAGTATTTT. Protein product: CASSQDLALGLAGGDTQYF. This chain joins TRBV3-1 (or the pseudogene TRBV3-2) and TRBJ2-3, with TRBD2 matching over 15 bases. V shed 0 bases, J shed 6 bases, and the junction held 10 bases outside the gene matches. The CDR3 is 19 residues long. Germline V gene data show CDR1 as LGHDT and CDR2 as YNNKEL (reference sequence).

The V call is TRBV30, the J call TRBJ1-1, with TRBD1 matching over 7 bases. Unmatched junction bases numbered 13, after V lost 8 bases and J lost 4 bases. Germline V gene data show CDR1 as GTSNPN and CDR2 as SVGIG (reference sequence). CDR3 length: 14 amino acids. CDR3: CAGDREIEFTEAFF. CDR3 nucleotides: TGTGCCGGAGACAGGGAAATTGAATTCACTGAAGCTTTCTTT.

V usage is TRBV10-3 and J usage is TRBJ1-4, with D possibly being TRBD1 (6 bases). The CDR3 has 13 amino acids. Trimming shortened V by 10 bases and J by 8 bases, and 17 bases separated the two germline ends. In germline, CDR1 is ENHRY, CDR2 SYGVKD. The CDR3 region is CATSREGGEKLFF. CDR3 coding DNA: TGTGCCACTTCCCGGGAGGGGGGCGAAAAACTGTTTTTT.

This chain links TRBV13 with TRBJ1-2, with D perhaps TRBD1 (5 bases). The CDR3 consists of 13 residues. CDR1 and CDR2 from the germline V gene are PRHDT and FYEKMQ (reference sequence). Trimming shortened V by 4 bases and J by 8 bases, and 14 bases separated the two germline ends. The CDR3 spells CASSSQGLQGYTF. The DNA for the CDR3 is TGTGCCAGCAGCTCGCAGGGTCTACAGGGCTACACCTTC. The whole variable domain, remainder taken from reference TRBV13 and TRBJ1-2, is AAGVIQSPRHLIKEKRETATLKCYPIPRHDTVYWYQQGPGQDPQFLISFYEKMQSDKGSIPDRFSAQQFSDYHSELNMSSLELGDSALYFCASSSQGLQGYTFGSGTRLTVV.

This chain links TRBV6-5 with TRBJ1-1; D not certain. Trimming pared 2 bases from V and 2 bases from J, leaving 15 bases between. The germline V gene encodes CDR1 MNHEY and CDR2 SVGAGI. The CDR3 spans 16 residues. The CDR3 loop is CASSYAKTQSNTEAFF. In DNA form, the CDR3 reads TGTGCCAGCAGTTACGCGAAGACACAAAGCAACACTGAAGCTTTCTTT.

The chain recombines TRBV5-1 with TRBJ1-6, with 8 bases identical to TRBD1. The J segment lost 8 bases and the V segment lost 0 bases, leaving 4 bases of the junction unmatched. From germline, CDR1 is SGHRS and CDR2 YFSETQ. The CDR3 runs 15 residues. CDR3 residues: CASSLAGQAYSPLHF. The CDR3 DNA follows: TGCGCCAGCAGCTTGGCGGGACAGGCCTATTCACCCCTCCACTTT.

The genes are TRBV2 and TRBJ2-2; 8 bases align to TRBD1. Trimming took 4 bases from V and 0 from J; bases not matched to a gene: 1. The germline V gene has CDR1 SNHLY and CDR2 FYNNEI. This CDR3 is built from 15 residues. The chain's CDR3 is CASSAGGPNTGELFF. Here the CDR3 DNA reads TGTGCCAGCAGTGCAGGGGGCCCGAACACCGGGGAGCTGTTTTTT.

The rearrangement joins TRBV4-2 to TRBJ1-1; D is perhaps TRBD1 (6 bases). Germline values: CDR1 LGHNA, CDR2 YNFKEQ. Deletions cut 1 base from V and 8 bases from J, with 8 bases between. This CDR3 region has 12 residues. The CDR3 loop reads CASSQATGEAFF. The CDR3 DNA is TGTGCCAGCAGCCAAGCGACAGGAGAAGCTTTCTTT.

The chain uses TRBV19 and TRBJ2-3, with TRBD1 identical over 8 bases. Germline CDR1 LNHDA, CDR2 SQIVND (reference sequence). V dropped 5 bases and J dropped 4; count of bases not matched to a gene: 8. The CDR3 length is 15 residues. CDR3 in DNA: TGTGCCAGTAGTTACGGACAGGGTCAAGCAGATACGCAGTATTTT. This sequence encodes CASSYGQGQADTQYF.

The gene calls are TRBV5-1 and TRBJ2-1; 7 bases map to TRBD2. V was clipped by 5 bases and J by 9 bases; unmatched bases: 5. The CDR3 totals 12 residues. Germline V lookup: CDR1 SGHRS, CDR2 YFSETQ. As DNA, the CDR3 is TGCGCCAGCAGATACTGGGGGGGTGAGCAGTTCTTC. It codes for CASRYWGGEQFF.

In this sample, this clone turned up a few times. The chain employs TRBV7-9 and TRBJ1-2, with a possible D match to TRBD1 (5 bases). V lost 2 bases, J lost 6 bases, and 13 bases lay in between. The CDR3 contains 14 residues. CDR1 is SEHNR and CDR2 is FQNEAQ in the germline V gene (reference sequence). The CDR3 DNA reads TGTGCCAGCAGCTTAACCCAGGGTTTGGATGGCTACACCTTC. Encoded protein: CASSLTQGLDGYTF.

The chain employs TRBV28 and TRBJ1-2; 10 nucleotides line up with TRBD1. V was clipped by 1 base and J by 1 base; unmatched bases: 9. Per the germline V gene, CDR1 is MDHEN and CDR2 is SYDVKM. This CDR3 has 18 amino acids. The CDR3 bases are TGTGCCAGCAGTTTATCCGGGACAGGGGCCATGATTAACTATGGCTACACCTTC. Translation: CASSLSGTGAMINYGYTF.

This rearrangement joins TRBV18 to TRBJ1-1; TRBD1 might be the D (5 bases). CDR1 is KGHSH, CDR2 LQKENI, per germline. V lost 2 bases and J 0 bases, leaving 13 bases between the germline ends. The length of the CDR3 is 16 residues. The CDR3 region is CASSPRSPGLNTEAFF. DNA of the CDR3: TGTGCCAGCTCACCAAGGTCCCCAGGGTTGAACACTGAAGCTTTCTTT.

The chain is built from TRBV24-1 and TRBJ1-3; 9 bases map to TRBD1. The junction had 8 bases not matched to a gene; V was cut back by 3 bases and J by 9 bases. The V gene's germline CDR1 is KGHDR and CDR2 SFDVKD. The CDR3 is made up of 15 amino acids. The chain's CDR3 is CATSDAGTGFGTIYF. CDR3 in DNA: TGTGCCACCAGTGATGCCGGGACAGGGTTTGGCACCATATATTTT.

The chain uses TRBV12-3 or TRBV12-4 and TRBJ2-1; D is perhaps TRBD2 (5 bases). The V gene lost 7 bases and the J gene lost 7 bases, with 14 bases spanning the gap. The CDR3 loop spans 13 amino acids. The CDR3 loop is CASTPHPGNEQFF. CDR3 DNA sequence: TGTGCCAGCACCCCTCATCCGGGGAATGAGCAGTTCTTC.

J is TRBJ2-7 and V is TRBV11-3, with 7 bases matching TRBD1. The ends lost 5 bases at V and 6 bases at J; junction bases unmatched: 10. This CDR3 is 14 amino acids long. Germline assignment: CDR1 SGHNT and CDR2 YENEEA. The CDR3 DNA follows: TGTGCCAGCAGCCCTCTGGGGGACAGCACCGAGCAGTACTTC. Translation gives CASSPLGDSTEQYF.

The chain carries TRBV19 and TRBJ2-7; 7 nucleotides agree with TRBD1. J gave up 3 bases and V 1 base, and 6 bases lay outside the gene matches. This CDR3 is 15 amino acids long. Germline V CDR1 and CDR2: LNHDA, SQIVND (reference sequence). The CDR3 spells CASSIGRQGDYEQYF. Written as DNA, the CDR3 is TGTGCCAGTAGTATAGGAAGGCAGGGGGACTACGAGCAGTACTTC.

The CDR3 region has the DNA TGTGCCAGCAGTTTAAACCCCAGGGGAGTGGACAACTATGGCTACACCTTC. Translation gives CASSLNPRGVDNYGYTF. The chain employs TRBV28 and TRBJ1-2, with a possible D match to TRBD1 (6 bases). Trimming shortened V by 2 bases and J by 2 bases, and 18 bases separated the two germline ends. Per the germline V gene, CDR1 is MDHEN and CDR2 is SYDVKM. The CDR3 has 17 residues.

A word on this clone: This sample also contains other DNA sequences that code for the same CDR3. The chain joins TRBV4-1 to TRBJ2-7; TRBD1 matches at 7 bases. The V and J ends lost 1 base and 4 bases, in that order; junction bases with no gene match: 4. The germline gives CDR1 MGHRA, CDR2 YSYEKL. This CDR3 has 14 amino acids. CDR3 sequence reads: CASSQGGGGYEQYF. For the CDR3, the DNA is TGCGCCAGCAGCCAAGGAGGGGGCGGGTACGAGCAGTACTTC.

This clone appeared many times. The rearrangement links TRBV5-1 to TRBJ1-6, with 7 bases aligning to TRBD1. J was trimmed by 6 bases and V by 3 bases; bases with no gene match: 6. The germline V gene encodes CDR1 SGHRS and CDR2 YFSETQ. The CDR3 has 15 residues. The CDR3 nucleotides read TGCGCCAGCAGCTGGACGGGACAGACTAATTCACCCCTCCACTTT. Translation: CASSWTGQTNSPLHF.

The chain employs TRBV20-1 and TRBJ1-1, with no clear D. CDR1 is DFQATT, CDR2 SNEGSKA, per germline (reference sequence). V gave up 2 bases and J gave up 8 bases, with 9 bases separating them. The CDR3 has 11 amino acids. The CDR3 coding sequence is TGCAGTGCTAGACCACGCCGGGAAGCTTTCTTT. Translating it yields CSARPRREAFF.

V and J are TRBV10-1 and TRBJ2-2; D is unresolved. The CDR3 length is 15 residues. Germline CDR1 is WNHNN and CDR2 is SYGVQD (reference sequence). Trimming shortened V by 4 bases and J by 0 bases, and 9 bases separated the two germline ends. CDR3 protein: CASSVAVTNTGELFF. DNA of the CDR3: TGCGCCAGCAGTGTTGCGGTAACGAACACCGGGGAGCTGTTTTTT.

The CDR3 nucleotides are TGTGCCAGCAGCTTGGATCCAGGGGCCAATCAGCCCCAGCATTTT. Translating it yields CASSLDPGANQPQHF. The gene calls are TRBV5-4 and TRBJ1-5; a weak D match, TRBD1 (6 bases). This CDR3 is built from 15 residues. V shed 0 bases and J shed 3 bases, with 10 bases lying between them. The V gene's germline CDR1 is SGHNT and CDR2 YYREEE (reference sequence).

The chain couples TRBV29-1 to TRBJ2-1; TRBD2 might be the D (5 bases). Germline values: CDR1 SQVTM, CDR2 ANQGSEA. The CDR3 totals 14 residues. V was shortened by 7 bases and J by 0 bases, with 13 bases between the two germline ends. CDR3 region: CSALLGSSYNEQFF. The CDR3 DNA sequence: TGCAGCGCTCTGCTAGGGAGCTCCTACAATGAGCAGTTCTTC.

In its sample, this clone was seen a few times. This chain uses TRBV18 with TRBJ1-1; TRBD1 might be the D (6 bases). CDR3 length equals 15 residues. Trimming cost V 5 bases and J 0 bases, with 13 bases left between them. Germline lookup yields CDR1 KGHSH and CDR2 LQKENI. The CDR3 region has the DNA TGTGCCAGCTCATCGACAGGAGTTATGAACACTGAAGCTTTCTTT. It yields the protein CASSSTGVMNTEAFF.

The chain uses TRBV6-1 and TRBJ1-1, with a possible D match to TRBD1 (6 bases). V shed 2 bases and J shed 1 base, with 11 bases lying between them. Germline V gene lookup returns CDR1 MNHNS and CDR2 SASEGT. CDR3 size: 15 residues. The CDR3 nucleotides read TGTGCCAGCAGTGAAAAAACAGGGTCGAACACTGAAGCTTTCTTT. It translates to CASSEKTGSNTEAFF.

CDR3 DNA sequence: TGTGCCAGCAGCTCGTTTACCCGGGCAGATACGCAGTATTTT. Its translation is CASSSFTRADTQYF. The gene calls are TRBV5-5 and TRBJ2-3; D unclear. The CDR3 sequence is 14 residues long. Germline V gene lookup returns CDR1 SGHKS and CDR2 YYEKEE (reference sequence). Trimming shortened V by 3 bases and J by 4 bases, and 12 bases separated the two germline ends.

Remarks on this clone: Other DNA sequences in this specimen translate into the identical CDR3. The chain is built from TRBV12-3 or TRBV12-4 and TRBJ2-7; D is perhaps TRBD1 (5 bases). Deletions cut 3 bases from V and 3 bases from J, with 9 bases between. CDR3 size: 13 residues. CDR3 sequence: CASSLRQGYEQYF. CDR3 bases: TGTGCCAGCAGTTTGAGGCAGGGCTACGAGCAGTACTTC.

This sequence joins TRBV3-1 (or the pseudogene TRBV3-2) and TRBJ1-1; 7 bases align to TRBD1. CDR3 size: 14 residues. Germline-derived CDR1 and CDR2 are LGHDT and YNNKEL (reference sequence). The V gene end was trimmed by 8 bases and the J gene end by 7 bases; junction bases not matched to a gene: 13. In DNA form, the CDR3 reads TGTGCCAGCGGTCGGGAGACAGGGCTTGGTGAAGCTTTCTTT. Translating it yields CASGRETGLGEAFF.

V usage is TRBV28 and J usage is TRBJ1-6, with D possibly being TRBD1 (6 bases). Germline values: CDR1 MDHEN, CDR2 SYDVKM. The CDR3 is 15 amino acids. The V end lost 3 bases, the J end lost 7 bases, and 13 bases lay between the germline ends. The CDR3 DNA is TGTGCCAGCAGTTTCGGGGGGGCTGCGAATTCACCCCTCCACTTT. Encoded protein: CASSFGGAANSPLHF.

In its sample, this clone was seen once. The genes are TRBV6-5 and TRBJ2-7; 7 positions match TRBD1. V trimming: 6 bases; J trimming: 3 bases; junction bases outside the gene matches: 8. CDR3 length: 14 residues. Per the germline V gene, CDR1 is MNHEY and CDR2 is SVGAGI. The CDR3 is CASRPTGTDYEQYF. CDR3 nucleotide sequence: TGTGCCAGCAGGCCCACCGGGACAGACTACGAGCAGTACTTC.